The 29 T cell receptor beta chains presented below share a single source sample, sequenced in a study of quantifying T cell responses using KT2 cells (dated by TCRdb to between 2016 and 2019). For the wider study: RNA was DNase-treated and reverse transcribed with TCR alpha and beta constant-region primers, mostly using SuperScript III.

Library construction relied on UMI-ligation and nested PCR. The sequencer listed for this sample is Illumina MiSeq. T4 RNA ligase 1 was used to ligate a single-stranded oligonucleotide containing the Illumina SP2 sequence and a UMI to the 3' end of the cDNA. PCR1 consisted of 4 cycles (98 degrees C 15 s, 69 degrees C 30 s, 72 degrees C 40 s), and for the beta primer an equimolar mix of RC1.1 and RC1.2 was used to cover TRBC1 and TRBC2. The public reads were reprocessed in TCRdb via fastp at Q25 and MiXCR, keeping in-frame beta chains. Every CDR3 protein is listed once, alongside the most common genes and DNA of its rows. The sample profile shows roughly 51,000 distinct CDR3 sequences; roughly an eighth of them were found once. Around 9.9% of the sample comes from the top ten. Sequencing used PBMCs spiked with cells of the T cell clone KT2. These TCRs come from a human donor.

The chain joins TRBV5-6 to TRBJ1-5; no clear D gene. V lost 4 bases and J lost 5, with 16 bases in between. This CDR3 spans 15 amino acids. Per the germline V gene, CDR1 is SGHDT and CDR2 is YYEEEE. This CDR3 reads CASSSGVALYQPQHF. The CDR3 DNA reads as TGTGCCAGCAGCAGTGGTGTGGCACTCTATCAGCCCCAGCATTTT.

The genes are TRBV6-5 and TRBJ1-1, with no clear D. CDR1 is MNHEY, CDR2 SVGAGI, per germline. The CDR3 is 11 amino acids. V was shortened by 2 bases and J by 7 bases, with 5 bases between the two germline ends. DNA for the CDR3: TGTGCCAGCAGTTACAATAGTGAAGCTTTCTTT. Translated: CASSYNSEAFF.

This clonotype has more than one count but fewer than ten. The rearrangement joins TRBV2 to TRBJ2-3; a weak D match, TRBD2 (6 bases). CDR1 and CDR2 (germline): SNHLY, FYNNEI. CDR3 length: 14 amino acids. Trimming removed 6 bases from V and 6 bases from J, with 16 bases in between. For the CDR3, the DNA is TGTGCCAGCAGAGATACGCGGGACGCCGATACGCAGTATTTT. This codes for CASRDTRDADTQYF.

The chain carries TRBV7-9 and TRBJ2-2, with D possibly matching TRBD1 (6 bases). This CDR3 spans 15 amino acids. Germline assignment: CDR1 SEHNR and CDR2 FQNEAQ (reference sequence). Between the trimmed V and J ends, which lost 5 bases and 5 bases, there was a span of 15 bases. CDR3 sequence: CASSTGHLRTGELFF. The CDR3 region has the DNA TGTGCCAGCAGCACGGGACACCTAAGGACCGGGGAGCTGTTTTTT.

This clonotype occurred a few times. The chain is built from TRBV12-3 or TRBV12-4 and TRBJ1-1, with 10 positions matching TRBD1. The CDR3 is 14 amino acids. V was clipped by 6 bases and J by 4 bases; unmatched bases: 5. CDR3 sequence reads: CASRRQGAGTEAFF. The CDR3 DNA is TGTGCCAGCAGGAGACAGGGGGCAGGCACTGAAGCTTTCTTT.

This clonotype was observed many times. The chain couples TRBV3-1 to TRBJ2-5; D is unclear. V lost 4 bases and J lost 5, with 11 bases in between. Germline-derived CDR1 and CDR2 are LGHDT and YNNKEL (reference sequence). This CDR3 contains 13 residues. The CDR3 loop reads CASSLSFPETQYF. CDR3 DNA sequence: TGTGCCAGCAGCCTAAGTTTCCCGGAGACCCAGTACTTC.

The chain employs TRBV6-2 or TRBV6-3 and TRBJ2-1, with unresolved D. With 0 bases removed from V and 2 bases from J, the gap between germline ends came to 8 bases. The germline gives CDR1 MNHEY, CDR2 SVGEGT. There are 15 residues in the CDR3. The CDR3 nucleotides read TGTGCCAGCAGTTACTCTGGAGTCCCCTACAATGAGCAGTTCTTC. This codes for CASSYSGVPYNEQFF.

This clonotype has a count of ten or more. V usage is TRBV25-1 and J usage is TRBJ1-2; D gene unclear. V was pared by 1 base and J by 6 bases, with 9 bases between. The CDR3 spans 13 residues. Germline loops: CDR1 MGHDK, CDR2 SYGVNS. The CDR3 sequence: CASSEWSSDGYTF. The DNA of the CDR3 is TGTGCCAGCAGTGAATGGTCCAGCGATGGCTACACCTTC.

The gene calls are TRBV12-3 or TRBV12-4 and TRBJ2-5; D remains ambiguous. V lost 0 bases to trimming and J lost 7 bases, with 9 bases between them. The CDR3 consists of 13 residues. Here the CDR3 DNA reads TGTGCCAGCAGTTTAGCTGGGGTTAGGACCCAGTACTTC. Translating gives CASSLAGVRTQYF.

The chain has TRBV6-4 and TRBJ2-1; D is unresolved. Trimming cost V 0 bases and J 3 bases, with 3 bases left between them. The CDR3 runs 13 residues. Germline lookup yields CDR1 MRHNA and CDR2 SNTAGT. The CDR3 DNA sequence: TGTGCCAGCAGTGACTCGAGCTACAATGAGCAGTTCTTC. It encodes CASSDSSYNEQFF.

This clonotype showed up just a few times. This rearrangement joins TRBV6-5 to TRBJ1-3, with unresolved D. The CDR3 sequence is 14 residues long. Germline V gene sequence: CDR1 MNHEY, CDR2 SVGAGI. Trimming removed 2 bases at V and 0 bases at J, with 5 bases between. This CDR3 reads CASSYELSGNTIYF. The CDR3 DNA is TGTGCCAGCAGTTACGAGCTCTCTGGAAACACCATATATTTT.

This clonotype was detected only a few times. This chain links TRBV7-6 with TRBJ2-7; D ambiguous. The CDR3 totals 14 residues. The ends were cut back, 1 base at V and 0 bases at J, with 7 bases in the middle. Germline V gene data show CDR1 as SGHVS and CDR2 as FNYEAQ. CDR3 sequence reads: CASSLGGNSYEQYF. The CDR3 DNA follows: TGTGCCAGCAGCTTAGGTGGGAACTCCTACGAGCAGTACTTC. The full variable domain, rest sourced from reference TRBV7-6 and TRBJ2-7, is GAGVSQSPRYKVTKRGQDVALRCDPISGHVSLYWYRQALGQGPEFLTYFNYEAQQDKSGLPNDRFSAERPEGSISTLTIQRTEQRDSAMYRCASSLGGNSYEQYFGPGTRLTVT.

The chain has TRBV3-1 and TRBJ1-5; D unclear. The CDR3 length is 12 residues. V dropped 3 bases and J dropped 0 bases, with 0 bases sitting between them. The germline CDR1 and CDR2 sequences are LGHDT and YNNKEL (reference sequence). The CDR3 protein is CASSHSNQPQHF. The CDR3 region has the DNA TGTGCCAGCAGCCATAGCAATCAGCCCCAGCATTTT.

This clonotype was seen repeatedly, ten times or more. This chain joins TRBV5-1 and TRBJ1-5, with D possibly TRBD1 on 5 matching bases. Trimming left V 0 bases short and J 6 bases short, with 16 bases between. The CDR3 totals 16 residues. Germline-derived CDR1 and CDR2 are SGHRS and YFSETQ. CDR3 nucleotide sequence: TGCGCCAGCAGCTTGGTGGGACTGGAGGCTGGTCAGCCCCAGCATTTT. This translates into CASSLVGLEAGQPQHF.

J is TRBJ1-1 and V is TRBV5-5; D not resolved. V lost 2 bases and J 3 bases, leaving 8 bases between the germline ends. There are 13 residues in the CDR3. Germline CDR1 reads SGHKS; CDR2 reads YYEKEE (reference sequence). CDR3 protein: CASSLRTDTEAFF. The DNA of the CDR3 is TGTGCCAGCAGCTTAAGAACAGACACTGAAGCTTTCTTT.

The chain recombines TRBV6-5 with TRBJ2-6, with D tentatively TRBD1 (6 bases). Germline V gene lookup returns CDR1 MNHEY and CDR2 SVGAGI. There are 16 residues in the CDR3. Trimming cost V 6 bases and J 0 bases, with 12 bases left between them. In nucleotides, the CDR3 is TGTGCCAGCAGGACAGGTTCATCCTCTGGGGCCAACGTCCTGACTTTC. It encodes CASRTGSSSGANVLTF.

This clonotype was seen a handful of times. A junction end diverges from the germline sequence, so it may reflect a read error. The chain is built from TRBV27 and TRBJ1-5; D is perhaps TRBD1 (6 bases). The CDR3 covers 15 residues. Germline V gene sequence: CDR1 MNHEY, CDR2 SMNVEV (reference sequence). CDR3 sequence reads: CASKEVGGSNQSQHF. In DNA form, the CDR3 reads TGTGCCAGCAAAGAAGTAGGGGGTAGCAATCAGTCCCAGCATTTT.

This chain connects TRBV29-1 to TRBJ2-3; no firm D call. The V end lost 4 bases, the J end lost 2 bases, and 10 bases lay between the germline ends. The CDR3 covers 13 residues. Germline V gives CDR1 SQVTM, CDR2 ANQGSEA. The CDR3 nucleotides read TGCAGCGTTGCGCCCCGGGCCACAGATACGCAGTATTTT. Protein: CSVAPRATDTQYF.

The table lists this clonotype with many counts. The chain uses TRBV29-1 and TRBJ2-7; D is perhaps TRBD2 (5 bases). The CDR3 is 13 amino acids. CDR1 and CDR2 from the germline V gene are SQVTM and ANQGSEA. The ends were cut back, 0 bases at V and 0 bases at J, with 6 bases in the middle. CDR3 loop: CSVEDTSSYEQYF. The CDR3 DNA sequence: TGCAGCGTTGAAGATACTAGCTCCTACGAGCAGTACTTC.

This clonotype was recorded many times. V gene TRBV5-1 combines with J gene TRBJ2-5, with D perhaps TRBD2 (5 bases). Germline V gene lookup returns CDR1 SGHRS and CDR2 YFSETQ. Trimming cost V 4 bases and J 5 bases, with 12 bases left between them. The CDR3 has 13 amino acids. The CDR3 is CASSAGGSETQYF. The CDR3 DNA reads as TGCGCCAGCAGCGCTGGAGGTTCGGAGACCCAGTACTTC.

This clonotype came up a few times. This sequence joins TRBV11-2 and TRBJ2-1; D is perhaps TRBD1 (6 bases). The CDR3 has 15 residues. Trimming left V 5 bases short and J 4 bases short, with 15 bases between. CDR1 SGHAT and CDR2 FQNNGV come from the germline V gene. The CDR3: CASSPEGQVYNEQFF. The CDR3 region has the DNA TGTGCCAGCAGCCCAGAGGGACAAGTTTACAATGAGCAGTTCTTC.

The chain joins TRBV9 to TRBJ1-4; 7 nucleotides agree with TRBD1. The CDR3 is made up of 14 amino acids. Germline trimming cut 4 bases from V and 5 bases from J; bases unmatched to any gene: 5. The germline gives CDR1 SGDLS, CDR2 YYNGEE. CDR3 sequence (DNA): TGTGCCAGCAGCACGGGACAGTGGAATGAAAAACTGTTTTTT. This gives the protein CASSTGQWNEKLFF.

There are many counts of this clonotype. The rearrangement joins TRBV11-3 to TRBJ2-1; D unresolved. Germline V lookup: CDR1 SGHNT, CDR2 YENEEA. The CDR3 is made up of 14 amino acids. Trimming pared 0 bases from V and 10 bases from J, leaving 13 bases between. The CDR3 here is CASSLDVIAREQFF. DNA of the CDR3: TGTGCCAGCAGCTTAGATGTTATAGCCCGGGAGCAGTTCTTC.

This clonotype was detected only a few times. The chain joins TRBV7-6 to TRBJ2-1; 8 nucleotides match TRBD2. This CDR3 region has 16 residues. V shed 3 bases, J shed 4 bases, and the junction held 8 bases outside the gene matches. The germline V gene has CDR1 SGHVS and CDR2 FNYEAQ. The DNA for the CDR3 is TGTGCCAGCAGCTTTGTCTCGGGGGGGGGGTACAATGAGCAGTTCTTC. Protein sequence: CASSFVSGGGYNEQFF.

This clonotype occurred a few times. This rearrangement joins TRBV27 to TRBJ1-2; no clear D gene. Germline CDR1 MNHEY, CDR2 SMNVEV (reference sequence). The CDR3 is made up of 14 amino acids. V was shortened by 1 base and J by 4 bases, with 10 bases between the two germline ends. CDR3 DNA: TGTGCCAGCAGTTTATACGCCAGCAGCTATGGCTACACCTTC. As protein: CASSLYASSYGYTF.

This clonotype was seen repeatedly, ten times or more. The V gene is TRBV7-8, the J gene TRBJ2-5; D tentatively fits TRBD1 or TRBD2 (5 bases each). Deletions cut 4 bases from V and 1 base from J, with 16 bases between. The CDR3 totals 16 residues. Germline lookup yields CDR1 SGHVS and CDR2 FQNEAQ. CDR3 sequence reads: CASSSTGRACQETQYF. As DNA, the CDR3 is TGTGCCAGCAGCTCGACGGGGCGCGCATGCCAAGAGACCCAGTACTTC.

In this sample, this clonotype turned up many times. The chain has TRBV29-1 and TRBJ2-1; either TRBD1 or TRBD2 may supply D (6 bases each). This CDR3 is built from 13 residues. In germline, CDR1 is SQVTM, CDR2 ANQGSEA. V was pared by 3 bases and J by 4 bases, with 10 bases between. CDR3 in DNA: TGCAGCGTTGAGGAGGGGGATTACAATGAGCAGTTCTTC. Its protein product is CSVEEGDYNEQFF.

The V call is TRBV20-1, the J call TRBJ2-7, with unresolved D. This CDR3 has 13 amino acids. Germline V gene sequence: CDR1 DFQATT, CDR2 SNEGSKA (reference sequence). V gave up 5 bases and J gave up 2 bases, with 13 bases separating them. The CDR3 protein is CSAGSRAPYEQYF. CDR3 sequence (DNA): TGCAGTGCTGGTTCTAGGGCCCCCTACGAGCAGTACTTC.

In this sample, this clonotype turned up many times. This sequence joins TRBV5-5 and TRBJ2-1; 7 nucleotides match TRBD2. The CDR3 covers 16 residues. CDR1 is SGHKS and CDR2 is YYEKEE in the germline V gene (reference sequence). With V trimmed by 0 bases and J by 1 base, 4 bases remained unmatched. CDR3 nucleotide sequence: TGTGCCAGCAGCTTGGCGGGCGGGAGATCCTACAATGAGCAGTTCTTC. This translates into CASSLAGGRSYNEQFF.